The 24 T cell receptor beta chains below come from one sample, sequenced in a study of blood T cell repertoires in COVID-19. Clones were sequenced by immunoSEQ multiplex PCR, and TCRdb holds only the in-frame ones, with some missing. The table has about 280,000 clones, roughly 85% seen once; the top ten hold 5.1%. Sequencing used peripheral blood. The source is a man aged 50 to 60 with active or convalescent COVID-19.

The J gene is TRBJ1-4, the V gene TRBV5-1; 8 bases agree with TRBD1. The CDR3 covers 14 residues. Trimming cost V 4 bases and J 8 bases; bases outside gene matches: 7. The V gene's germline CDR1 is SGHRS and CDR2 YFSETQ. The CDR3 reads CASSTTGEGEKLFF. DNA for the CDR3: TGCGCCAGCAGCACGACAGGGGAAGGAGAAAAACTGTTTTTT.

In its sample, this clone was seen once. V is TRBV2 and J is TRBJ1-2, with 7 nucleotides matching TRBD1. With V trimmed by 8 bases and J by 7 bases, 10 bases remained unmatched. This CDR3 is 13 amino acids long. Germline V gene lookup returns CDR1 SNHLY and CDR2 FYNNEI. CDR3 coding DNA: TGTGCCAGCTATACAGGGGAAGGCATTGGCTACACCTTC. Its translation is CASYTGEGIGYTF.

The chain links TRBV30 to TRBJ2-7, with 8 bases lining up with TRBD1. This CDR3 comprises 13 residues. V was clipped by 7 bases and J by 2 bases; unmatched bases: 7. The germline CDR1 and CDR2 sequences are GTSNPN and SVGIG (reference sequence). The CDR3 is CASSRGRPYEQYF. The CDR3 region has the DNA TGTGCCTCAAGCAGGGGGCGTCCCTACGAGCAGTACTTC.

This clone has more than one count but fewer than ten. This chain's CDR3 is CASSFRGTGATNSGNTIYF. The CDR3 DNA reads TGTGCCAGCAGCTTCAGAGGGACAGGGGCCACAAACTCTGGAAACACCATATATTTT. The chain employs TRBV7-9 and TRBJ1-3; 10 bases map to TRBD1. Trimming took 3 bases from V and 0 from J; bases not matched to a gene: 11. Germline V gene sequence: CDR1 SEHNR, CDR2 FQNEAQ (reference sequence). This CDR3 region has 19 residues.

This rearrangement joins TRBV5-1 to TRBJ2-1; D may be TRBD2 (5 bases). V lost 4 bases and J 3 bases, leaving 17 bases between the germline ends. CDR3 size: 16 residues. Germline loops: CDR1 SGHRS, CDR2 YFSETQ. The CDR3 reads CASSPRISGSYNEQFF. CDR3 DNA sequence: TGCGCCAGCAGCCCAAGAATTTCGGGAAGCTACAATGAGCAGTTCTTC. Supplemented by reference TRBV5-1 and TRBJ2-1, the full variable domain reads KAGVTQTPRYLIKTRGQQVTLSCSPISGHRSVSWYQQTPGQGLQFLFEYFSETQRNKGNFPGRFSGRQFSNSRSEMNVSTLELGDSALYLCASSPRISGSYNEQFFGPGTRLTVL.

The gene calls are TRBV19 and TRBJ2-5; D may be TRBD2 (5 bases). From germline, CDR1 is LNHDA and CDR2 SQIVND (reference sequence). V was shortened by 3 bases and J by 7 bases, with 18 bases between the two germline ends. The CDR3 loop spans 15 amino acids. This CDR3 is CASSISLVSGPTQYF. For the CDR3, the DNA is TGTGCCAGTAGTATCTCATTAGTGAGCGGTCCGACCCAGTACTTC.

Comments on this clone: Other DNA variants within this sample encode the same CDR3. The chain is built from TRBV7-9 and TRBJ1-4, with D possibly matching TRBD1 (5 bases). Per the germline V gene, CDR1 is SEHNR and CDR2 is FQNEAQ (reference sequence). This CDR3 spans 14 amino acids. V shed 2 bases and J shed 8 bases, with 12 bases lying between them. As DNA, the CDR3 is TGTGCCAGCAGCTTAAGGCAGGGAGGAGAAAAACTGTTTTTT. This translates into CASSLRQGGEKLFF.

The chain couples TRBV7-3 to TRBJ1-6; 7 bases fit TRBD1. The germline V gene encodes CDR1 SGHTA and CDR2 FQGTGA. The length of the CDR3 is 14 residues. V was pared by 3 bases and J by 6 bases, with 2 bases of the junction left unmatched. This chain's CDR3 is CASSFGTANSPLHF. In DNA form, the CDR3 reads TGTGCCAGCAGCTTTGGGACAGCTAATTCACCCCTCCACTTT.

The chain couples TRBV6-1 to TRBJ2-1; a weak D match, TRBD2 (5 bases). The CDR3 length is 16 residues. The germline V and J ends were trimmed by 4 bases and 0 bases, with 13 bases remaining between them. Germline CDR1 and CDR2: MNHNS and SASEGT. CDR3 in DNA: TGTGCCAGCAGTGGGGGTGTAGCGTCCTCCTACAATGAGCAGTTCTTC. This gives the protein CASSGGVASSYNEQFF.

Here the CDR3 reads CASRPSGGFLDEQFF. The DNA for the CDR3 is TGTGCAAGTCGCCCGAGCGGTGGTTTTCTCGATGAGCAGTTCTTC. This chain uses TRBV12-2 with TRBJ2-1; the table's D call, TRBD2, was not checked against the DNA. TRBV12-2 corresponds to a pseudogene. This CDR3 comprises 15 residues.

Here the CDR3 DNA reads TGCGCCAGCAGCCAGGCTAGCCAAGAGACCCAGTACTTC. Translated: CASSQASQETQYF. V usage is TRBV4-3 and J usage is TRBJ2-5; D is unresolved. The CDR3 contains 13 residues. With 3 bases removed from V and 1 base from J, the gap between germline ends came to 6 bases. Germline V gene lookup returns CDR1 LGHNA and CDR2 YSLEER.

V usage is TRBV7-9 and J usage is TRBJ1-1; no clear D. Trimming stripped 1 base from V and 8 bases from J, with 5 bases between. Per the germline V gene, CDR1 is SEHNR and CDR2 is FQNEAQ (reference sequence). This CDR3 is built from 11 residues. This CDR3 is CASSLESEAFF. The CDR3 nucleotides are TGTGCCAGCAGCTTAGAATCGGAAGCTTTCTTT.

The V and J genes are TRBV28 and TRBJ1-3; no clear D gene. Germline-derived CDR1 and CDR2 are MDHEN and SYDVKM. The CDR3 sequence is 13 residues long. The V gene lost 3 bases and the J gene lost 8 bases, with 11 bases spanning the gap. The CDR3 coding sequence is TGTGCCAGCAGTTTGGAGCGCGGTGACACCATATATTTT. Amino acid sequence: CASSLERGDTIYF.

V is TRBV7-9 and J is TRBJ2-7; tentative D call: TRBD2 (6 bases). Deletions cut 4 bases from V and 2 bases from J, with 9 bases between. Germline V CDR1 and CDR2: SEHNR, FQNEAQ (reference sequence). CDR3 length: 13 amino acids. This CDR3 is CASSSRGTYEQYF. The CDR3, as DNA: TGTGCCAGCAGCTCCCGGGGGACCTACGAGCAGTACTTC.

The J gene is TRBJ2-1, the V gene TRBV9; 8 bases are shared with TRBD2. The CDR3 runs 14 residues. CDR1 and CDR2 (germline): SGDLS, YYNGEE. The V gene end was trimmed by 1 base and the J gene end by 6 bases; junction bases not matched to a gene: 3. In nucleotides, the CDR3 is TGTGCCAGCAGCGTACGTGCGGGGGGCAATGAGCAGTTCTTC. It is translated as CASSVRAGGNEQFF.

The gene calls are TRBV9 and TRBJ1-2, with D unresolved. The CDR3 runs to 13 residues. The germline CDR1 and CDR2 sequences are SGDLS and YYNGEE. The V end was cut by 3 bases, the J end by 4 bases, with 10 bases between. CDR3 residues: CASSATEPYGYTF. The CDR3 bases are TGTGCCAGCAGCGCCACTGAGCCCTATGGCTACACCTTC.

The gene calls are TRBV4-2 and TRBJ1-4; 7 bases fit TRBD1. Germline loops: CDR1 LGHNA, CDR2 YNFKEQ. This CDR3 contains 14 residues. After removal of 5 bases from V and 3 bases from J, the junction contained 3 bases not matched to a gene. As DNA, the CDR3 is TGTGCCAGCAGCGAAGGGACAGCTAATGAAAAACTGTTTTTT. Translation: CASSEGTANEKLFF.

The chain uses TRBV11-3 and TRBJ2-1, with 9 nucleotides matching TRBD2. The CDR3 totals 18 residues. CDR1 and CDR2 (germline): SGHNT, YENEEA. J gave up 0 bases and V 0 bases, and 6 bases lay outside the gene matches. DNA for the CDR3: TGTGCCAGCAGCTTAGAGGGAAGTAGCGGGAGCTCCTACAATGAGCAGTTCTTC. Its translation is CASSLEGSSGSSYNEQFF.

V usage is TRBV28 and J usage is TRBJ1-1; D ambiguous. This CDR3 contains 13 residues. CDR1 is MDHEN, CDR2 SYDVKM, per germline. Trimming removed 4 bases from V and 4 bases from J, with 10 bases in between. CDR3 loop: CASSSRVSTEAFF. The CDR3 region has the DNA TGTGCCAGCAGTTCCCGAGTGAGCACTGAAGCTTTCTTT. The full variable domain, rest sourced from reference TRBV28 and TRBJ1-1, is DVKVTQSSRYLVKRTGEKVFLECVQDMDHENMFWYRQDPGLGLRLIYFSYDVKMKEKGDIPEGYSVSREKKERFSLILESASTNQTSMYLCASSSRVSTEAFFGQGTRLTVV.

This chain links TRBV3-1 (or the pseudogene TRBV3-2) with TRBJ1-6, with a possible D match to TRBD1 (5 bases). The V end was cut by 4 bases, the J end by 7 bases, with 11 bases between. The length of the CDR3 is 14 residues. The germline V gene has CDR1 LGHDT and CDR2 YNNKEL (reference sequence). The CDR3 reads CASSPRERNSPLHF. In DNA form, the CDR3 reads TGTGCCAGCAGCCCCAGGGAAAGGAATTCACCCCTCCACTTT.

CDR3 coding DNA: TGTGCCAGCTCACCAAACGGGGATTTAGGATCACCCCTCCACTTT. Amino acids: CASSPNGDLGSPLHF. The rearrangement links TRBV18 to TRBJ1-6; no definite D call. The V and J ends lost 2 bases and 10 bases respectively, with 15 bases between them. The germline V gene has CDR1 KGHSH and CDR2 LQKENI. CDR3 length: 15 residues.

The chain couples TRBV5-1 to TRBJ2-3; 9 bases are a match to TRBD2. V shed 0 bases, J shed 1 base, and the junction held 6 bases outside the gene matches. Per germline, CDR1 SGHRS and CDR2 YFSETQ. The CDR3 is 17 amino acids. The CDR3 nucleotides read TGCGCCAGCAGCTTGGCTGGCGCGGGAGGGGGCACAGATACGCAGTATTTT. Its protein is CASSLAGAGGGTDTQYF.

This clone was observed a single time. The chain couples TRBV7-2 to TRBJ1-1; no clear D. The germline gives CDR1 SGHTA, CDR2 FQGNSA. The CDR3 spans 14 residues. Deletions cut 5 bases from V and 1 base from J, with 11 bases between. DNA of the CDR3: TGTGCCAGCAGCCTCTACCGGGGGAACACTGAAGCTTTCTTT. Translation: CASSLYRGNTEAFF.

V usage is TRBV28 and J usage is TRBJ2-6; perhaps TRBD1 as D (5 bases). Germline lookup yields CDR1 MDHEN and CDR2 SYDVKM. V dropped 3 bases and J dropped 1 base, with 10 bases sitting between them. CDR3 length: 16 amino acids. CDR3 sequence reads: CASSLGQVSGANVLTF. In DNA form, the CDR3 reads TGTGCCAGCAGTTTGGGGCAGGTGTCTGGGGCCAACGTCCTGACTTTC.